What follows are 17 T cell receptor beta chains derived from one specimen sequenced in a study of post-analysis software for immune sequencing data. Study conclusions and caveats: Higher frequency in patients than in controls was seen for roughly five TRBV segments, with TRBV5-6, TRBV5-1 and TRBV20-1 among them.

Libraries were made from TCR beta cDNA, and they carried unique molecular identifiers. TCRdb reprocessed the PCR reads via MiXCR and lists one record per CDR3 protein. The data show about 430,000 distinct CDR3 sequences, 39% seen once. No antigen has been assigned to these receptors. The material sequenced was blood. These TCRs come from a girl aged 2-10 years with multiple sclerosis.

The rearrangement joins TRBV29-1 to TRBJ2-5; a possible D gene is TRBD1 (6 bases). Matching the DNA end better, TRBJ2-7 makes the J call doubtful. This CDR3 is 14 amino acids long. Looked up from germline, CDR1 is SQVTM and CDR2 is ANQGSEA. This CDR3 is CSVSRGLSAYEQYF. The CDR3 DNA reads TGCAGCGTCAGCAGGGGCCTATCCGCTTACGAGCAGTACTTC.

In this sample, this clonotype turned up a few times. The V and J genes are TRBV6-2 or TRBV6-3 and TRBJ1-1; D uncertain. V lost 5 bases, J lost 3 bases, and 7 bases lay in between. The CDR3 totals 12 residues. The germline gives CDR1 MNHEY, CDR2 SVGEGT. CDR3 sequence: CASSRGYTEAFF. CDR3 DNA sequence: TGTGCCAGCAGTCGGGGATACACTGAAGCTTTCTTT.

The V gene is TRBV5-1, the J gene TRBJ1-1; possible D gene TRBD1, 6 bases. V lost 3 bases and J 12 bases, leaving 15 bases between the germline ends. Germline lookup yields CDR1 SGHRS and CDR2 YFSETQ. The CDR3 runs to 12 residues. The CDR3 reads CASSSGGRGPFF. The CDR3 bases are TGCGCCAGCAGCTCCGGCGGCCGGGGGCCTTTCTTT.

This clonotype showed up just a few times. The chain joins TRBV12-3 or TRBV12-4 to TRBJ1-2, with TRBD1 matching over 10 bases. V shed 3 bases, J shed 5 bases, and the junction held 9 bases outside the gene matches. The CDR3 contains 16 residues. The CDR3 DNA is TGTGCCAGCAGTTTGGGGACAGGGGAGGAAGGGTATGGCTACACCTTC. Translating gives CASSLGTGEEGYGYTF.

The CDR3 reads CASSPSPLNEQFF. The DNA of the CDR3 is TGTGCCAGCAGCCCCTCTCCCCTCAATGAGCAGTTCTTC. The chain employs TRBV11-1 and TRBJ2-1; D ambiguous. This CDR3 contains 13 residues. The germline gives CDR1 SGHAT, CDR2 FQDESV (reference sequence). Trimming took 5 bases from V and 6 from J, leaving 11 bases between them.

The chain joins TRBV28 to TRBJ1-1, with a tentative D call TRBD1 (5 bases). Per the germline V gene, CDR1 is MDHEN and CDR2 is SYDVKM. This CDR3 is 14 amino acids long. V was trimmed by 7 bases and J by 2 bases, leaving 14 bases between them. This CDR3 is CASMQGLSNTEAFF. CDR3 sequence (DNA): TGTGCCAGCATGCAGGGCCTCTCAAACACTGAAGCTTTCTTT. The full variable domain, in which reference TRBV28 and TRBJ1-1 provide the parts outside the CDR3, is DVKVTQSSRYLVKRTGEKVFLECVQDMDHENMFWYRQDPGLGLRLIYFSYDVKMKEKGDIPEGYSVSREKKERFSLILESASTNQTSMYLCASMQGLSNTEAFFGQGTRLTVV.

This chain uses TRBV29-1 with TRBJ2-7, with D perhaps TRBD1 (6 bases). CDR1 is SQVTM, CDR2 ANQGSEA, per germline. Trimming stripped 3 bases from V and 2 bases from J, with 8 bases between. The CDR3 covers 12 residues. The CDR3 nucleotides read TGCAGCGTTGAGGACAGTACCTACGAGCAGTACTTC. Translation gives CSVEDSTYEQYF.

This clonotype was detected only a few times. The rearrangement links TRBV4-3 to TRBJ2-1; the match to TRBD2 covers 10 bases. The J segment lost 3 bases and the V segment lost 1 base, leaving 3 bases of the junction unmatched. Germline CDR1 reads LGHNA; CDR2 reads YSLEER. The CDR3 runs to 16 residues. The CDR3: CASSQGSSGSYNEQFF. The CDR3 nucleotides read TGCGCCAGCAGCCAAGGATCTAGCGGGAGCTACAATGAGCAGTTCTTC.

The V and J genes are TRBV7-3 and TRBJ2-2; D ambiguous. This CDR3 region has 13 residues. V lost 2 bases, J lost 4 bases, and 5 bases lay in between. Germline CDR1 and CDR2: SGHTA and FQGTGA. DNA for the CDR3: TGTGCCAGCAGCTTACTAGTCACCGGGGAGCTGTTTTTT. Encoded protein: CASSLLVTGELFF. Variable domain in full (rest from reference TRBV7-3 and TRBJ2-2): GAGVSQTPSNKVTEKGKYVELRCDPISGHTALYWYRQSLGQGPEFLIYFQGTGAADDSGLPNDRFFAVRPEGSVSTLKIQRTERGDSAVYLCASSLLVTGELFFGEGSRLTVL.

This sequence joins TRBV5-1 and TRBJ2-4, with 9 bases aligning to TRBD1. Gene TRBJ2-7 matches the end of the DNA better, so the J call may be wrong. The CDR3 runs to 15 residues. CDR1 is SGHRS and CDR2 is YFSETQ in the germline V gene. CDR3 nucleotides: TGCGCCAGCAGCCTAAGACCGGGACAGGGCGGCGAGCAGTACTTC. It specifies CASSLRPGQGGEQYF.

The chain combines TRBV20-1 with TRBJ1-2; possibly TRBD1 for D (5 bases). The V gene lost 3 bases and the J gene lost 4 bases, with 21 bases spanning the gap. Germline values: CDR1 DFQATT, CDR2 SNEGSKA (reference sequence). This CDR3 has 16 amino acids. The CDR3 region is CSASSKKRGSGYGYTF. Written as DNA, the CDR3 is TGCAGTGCTAGTTCAAAGAAGAGGGGTTCTGGCTATGGCTACACCTTC.

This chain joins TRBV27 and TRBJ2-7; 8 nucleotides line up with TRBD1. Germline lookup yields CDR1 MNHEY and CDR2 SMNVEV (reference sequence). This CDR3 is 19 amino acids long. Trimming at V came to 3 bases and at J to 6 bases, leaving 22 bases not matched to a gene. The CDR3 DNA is TGTGCCAGCAGTTTCCGGTGGTTCGTTGGCGGACAGGGACCTGGCGAGCAGTACTTC. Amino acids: CASSFRWFVGGQGPGEQYF.

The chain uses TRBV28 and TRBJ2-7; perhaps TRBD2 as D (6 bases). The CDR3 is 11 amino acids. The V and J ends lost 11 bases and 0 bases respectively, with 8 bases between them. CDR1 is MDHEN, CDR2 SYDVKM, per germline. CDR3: CAGGDSYEQYF. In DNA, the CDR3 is TGTGCCGGCGGGGACTCCTACGAGCAGTACTTC.

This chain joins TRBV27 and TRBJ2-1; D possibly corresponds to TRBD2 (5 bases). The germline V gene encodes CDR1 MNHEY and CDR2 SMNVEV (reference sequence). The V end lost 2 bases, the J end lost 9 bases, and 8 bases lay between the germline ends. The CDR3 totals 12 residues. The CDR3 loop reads CASSLLAGEQFF. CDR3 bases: TGTGCCAGCAGTTTACTAGCAGGTGAGCAGTTCTTC.

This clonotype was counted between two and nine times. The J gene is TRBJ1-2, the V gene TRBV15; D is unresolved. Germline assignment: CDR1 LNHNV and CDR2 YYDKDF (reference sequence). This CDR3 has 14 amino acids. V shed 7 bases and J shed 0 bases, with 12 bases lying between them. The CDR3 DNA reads TGTGCCACCAACGAACAGCCTTCTAACTATGGCTACACCTTC. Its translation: CATNEQPSNYGYTF.

This CDR3 reads CASSLVTSGGGDEQFF. Written as DNA, the CDR3 is TGTGCCAGCAGCTTAGTCACTAGCGGGGGGGGCGATGAGCAGTTCTTC. The V and J genes are TRBV7-2 and TRBJ2-1; TRBD2 matches 13 bases. This CDR3 comprises 16 residues. In germline, CDR1 is SGHTA, CDR2 FQGNSA. J gave up 8 bases and V 1 base, and 5 bases lay outside the gene matches.

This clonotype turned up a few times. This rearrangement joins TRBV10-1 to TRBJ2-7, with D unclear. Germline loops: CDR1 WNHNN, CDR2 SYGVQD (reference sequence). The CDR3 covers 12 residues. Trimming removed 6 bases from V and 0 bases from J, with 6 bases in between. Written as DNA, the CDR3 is TGCGCCAGCAGGAGACACTCCTACGAGCAGTACTTC. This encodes CASRRHSYEQYF.